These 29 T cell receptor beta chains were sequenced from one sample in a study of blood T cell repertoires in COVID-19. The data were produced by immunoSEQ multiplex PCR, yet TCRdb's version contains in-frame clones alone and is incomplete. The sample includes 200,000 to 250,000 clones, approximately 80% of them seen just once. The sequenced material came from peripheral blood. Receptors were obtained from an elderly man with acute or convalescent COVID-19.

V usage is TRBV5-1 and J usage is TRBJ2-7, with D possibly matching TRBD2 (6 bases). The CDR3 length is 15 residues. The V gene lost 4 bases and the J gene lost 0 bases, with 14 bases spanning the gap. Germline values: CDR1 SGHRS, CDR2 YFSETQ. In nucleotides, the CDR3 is TGCGCCAGCAGCCTCGGGAGTTCGAGCTCCTACGAGCAGTACTTC. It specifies CASSLGSSSSYEQYF.

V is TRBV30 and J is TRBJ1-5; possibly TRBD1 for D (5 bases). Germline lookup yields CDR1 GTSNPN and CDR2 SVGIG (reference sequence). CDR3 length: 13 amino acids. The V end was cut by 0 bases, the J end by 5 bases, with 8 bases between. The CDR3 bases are TGTGCCTGGAGTGTACAAGGGGATCAGCCCCAGCATTTT. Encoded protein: CAWSVQGDQPQHF.

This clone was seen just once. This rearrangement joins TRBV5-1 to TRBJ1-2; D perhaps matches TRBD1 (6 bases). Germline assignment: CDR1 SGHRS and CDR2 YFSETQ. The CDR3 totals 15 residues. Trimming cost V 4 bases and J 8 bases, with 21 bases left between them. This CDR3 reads CASSRTRDTRGGYTF. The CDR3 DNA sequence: TGCGCCAGCAGCCGTACCCGGGACACCCGCGGAGGCTACACCTTC.

CDR3 protein: CASSAPGTGYNAIYF. The DNA for the CDR3 is TGTGCCAGTAGTGCACCCGGGACAGGGTATAACGCCATATATTTT. V gene TRBV19 combines with J gene TRBJ1-3; TRBD1 matches 9 bases. This CDR3 comprises 15 residues. Germline-derived CDR1 and CDR2 are LNHDA and SQIVND (reference sequence). The junction had 13 bases not matched to a gene; V was cut back by 5 bases and J by 11 bases.

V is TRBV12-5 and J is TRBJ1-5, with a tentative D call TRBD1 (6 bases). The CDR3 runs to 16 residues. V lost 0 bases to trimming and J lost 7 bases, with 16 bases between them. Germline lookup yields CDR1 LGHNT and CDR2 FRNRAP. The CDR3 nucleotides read TGTGCTAGTGGTTTGGTATATGGGGGGGCCTGGCAGCCCCAGCATTTT. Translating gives CASGLVYGGAWQPQHF.

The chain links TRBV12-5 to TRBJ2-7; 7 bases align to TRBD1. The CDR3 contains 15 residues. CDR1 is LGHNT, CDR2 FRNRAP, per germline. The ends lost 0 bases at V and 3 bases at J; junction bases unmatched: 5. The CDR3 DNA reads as TGTGCTAGTGGTTTGGTACATGGGACAGACTACGAGCAGTACTTC. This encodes CASGLVHGTDYEQYF.

CDR3 loop: CASSLAGRGTGFYEQYF. Written as DNA, the CDR3 is TGTGCCAGCAGCTTAGCCGGACGCGGGACAGGGTTCTACGAGCAGTACTTC. The chain uses TRBV11-2 and TRBJ2-7; 9 bases are a match to TRBD1. In germline, CDR1 is SGHAT, CDR2 FQNNGV. CDR3 size: 17 residues. V gave up 1 base and J gave up 3 bases; unmatched junction bases: 10.

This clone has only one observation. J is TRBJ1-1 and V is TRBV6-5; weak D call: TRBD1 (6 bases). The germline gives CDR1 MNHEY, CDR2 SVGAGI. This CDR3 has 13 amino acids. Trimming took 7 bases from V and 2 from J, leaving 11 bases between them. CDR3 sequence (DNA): TGTGCCAGCATTTTACAGGGTAACACTGAAGCTTTCTTT. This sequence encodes CASILQGNTEAFF.

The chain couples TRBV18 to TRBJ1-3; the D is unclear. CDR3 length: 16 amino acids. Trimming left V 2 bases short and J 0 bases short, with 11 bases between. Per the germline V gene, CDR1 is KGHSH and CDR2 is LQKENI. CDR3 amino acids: CASSPGLPSSGNTIYF. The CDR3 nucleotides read TGTGCCAGCTCACCAGGCCTTCCCTCCTCTGGAAACACCATATATTTT.

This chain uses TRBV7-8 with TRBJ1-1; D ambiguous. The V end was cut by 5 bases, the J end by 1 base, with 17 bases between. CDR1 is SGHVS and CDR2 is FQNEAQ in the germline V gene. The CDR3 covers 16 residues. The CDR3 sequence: CASSPSVRVSNTEAFF. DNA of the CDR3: TGTGCCAGCAGCCCTTCTGTTAGAGTATCGAACACTGAAGCTTTCTTT. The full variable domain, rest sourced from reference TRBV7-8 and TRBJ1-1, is GAGVSQSPRYKVAKRGQDVALRCDPISGHVSLFWYQQALGQGPEFLTYFQNEAQLDKSGLPSDRFFAERPEGSVSTLKIQRTQQEDSAVYLCASSPSVRVSNTEAFFGQGTRLTVV.

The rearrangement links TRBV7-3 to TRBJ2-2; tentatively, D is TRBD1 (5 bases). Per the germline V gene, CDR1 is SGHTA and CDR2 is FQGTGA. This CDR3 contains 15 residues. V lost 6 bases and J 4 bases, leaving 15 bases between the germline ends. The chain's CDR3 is CASSRAPGPTGELFF. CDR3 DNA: TGTGCCAGCAGTAGAGCGCCAGGGCCCACCGGGGAGCTGTTTTTT.

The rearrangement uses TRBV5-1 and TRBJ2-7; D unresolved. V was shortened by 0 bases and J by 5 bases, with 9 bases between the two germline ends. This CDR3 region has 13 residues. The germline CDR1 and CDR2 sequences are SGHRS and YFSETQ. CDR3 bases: TGCGCCAGCAGCTTGGTTGTATCGGACGAGCAGTACTTC. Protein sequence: CASSLVVSDEQYF.

The CDR3 protein is CAWSVTPGGFGGYTF. The DNA of the CDR3 is TGTGCCTGGAGTGTTACCCCCGGAGGTTTTGGTGGCTACACCTTC. This sequence joins TRBV30 and TRBJ1-2; no clear D. CDR1 and CDR2 (germline): GTSNPN, SVGIG (reference sequence). The CDR3 totals 15 residues. V was trimmed by 0 bases and J by 7 bases, leaving 18 bases between them.

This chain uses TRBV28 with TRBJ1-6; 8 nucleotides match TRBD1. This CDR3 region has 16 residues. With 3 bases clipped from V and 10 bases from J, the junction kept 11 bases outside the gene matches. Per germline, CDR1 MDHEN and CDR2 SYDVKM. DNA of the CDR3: TGTGCCAGCAGTTTGGGAGATGGACAGGGAAGGTCACCCCTCCACTTT. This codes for CASSLGDGQGRSPLHF.

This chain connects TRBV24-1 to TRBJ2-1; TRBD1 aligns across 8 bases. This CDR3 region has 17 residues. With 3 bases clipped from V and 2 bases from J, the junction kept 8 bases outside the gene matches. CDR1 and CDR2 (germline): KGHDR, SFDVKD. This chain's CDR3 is CATSDPSGTGPYNEQFF. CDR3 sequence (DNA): TGTGCCACCAGTGATCCATCCGGGACAGGCCCCTACAATGAGCAGTTCTTC.

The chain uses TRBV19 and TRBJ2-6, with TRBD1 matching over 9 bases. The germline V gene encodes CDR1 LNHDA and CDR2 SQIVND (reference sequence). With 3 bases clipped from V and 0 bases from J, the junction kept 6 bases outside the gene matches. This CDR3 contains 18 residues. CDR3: CASSIPGTGISGANVLTF. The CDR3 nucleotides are TGTGCCAGTAGTATCCCCGGGACAGGGATCTCTGGGGCCAACGTCCTGACTTTC.

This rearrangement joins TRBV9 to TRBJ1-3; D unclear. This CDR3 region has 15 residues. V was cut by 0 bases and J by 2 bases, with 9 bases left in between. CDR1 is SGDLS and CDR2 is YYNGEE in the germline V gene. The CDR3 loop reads CASSVGRTAGNTIYF. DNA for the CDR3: TGTGCCAGCAGCGTAGGGCGGACTGCTGGAAACACCATATATTTT.

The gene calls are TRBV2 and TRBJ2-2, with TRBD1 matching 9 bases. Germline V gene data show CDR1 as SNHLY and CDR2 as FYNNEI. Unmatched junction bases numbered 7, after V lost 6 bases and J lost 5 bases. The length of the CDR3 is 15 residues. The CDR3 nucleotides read TGTGCCAGCAGCCCTAGACAGGGGGGTACCGGGGAGCTGTTTTTT. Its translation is CASSPRQGGTGELFF.

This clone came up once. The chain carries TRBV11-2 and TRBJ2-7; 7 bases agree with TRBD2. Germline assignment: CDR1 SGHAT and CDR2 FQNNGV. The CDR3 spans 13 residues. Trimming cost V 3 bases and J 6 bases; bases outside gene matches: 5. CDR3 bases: TGTGCCAGCAGCTTCGGGGGGACCGGCGAGCAGTACTTC. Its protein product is CASSFGGTGEQYF.

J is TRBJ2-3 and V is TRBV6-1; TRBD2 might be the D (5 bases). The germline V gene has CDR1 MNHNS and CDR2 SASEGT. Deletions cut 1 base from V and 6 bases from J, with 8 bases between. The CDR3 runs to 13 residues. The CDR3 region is CASSEVRRDTQYF. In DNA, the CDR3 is TGTGCCAGCAGTGAAGTTCGGAGGGATACGCAGTATTTT.

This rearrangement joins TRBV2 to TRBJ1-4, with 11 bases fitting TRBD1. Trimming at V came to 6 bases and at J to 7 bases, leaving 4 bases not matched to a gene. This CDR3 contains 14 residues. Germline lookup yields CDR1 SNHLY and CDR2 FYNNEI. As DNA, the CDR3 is TGTGCCAGCAGGAAGGGACAGGGGGGTGAAAAACTGTTTTTT. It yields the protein CASRKGQGGEKLFF.

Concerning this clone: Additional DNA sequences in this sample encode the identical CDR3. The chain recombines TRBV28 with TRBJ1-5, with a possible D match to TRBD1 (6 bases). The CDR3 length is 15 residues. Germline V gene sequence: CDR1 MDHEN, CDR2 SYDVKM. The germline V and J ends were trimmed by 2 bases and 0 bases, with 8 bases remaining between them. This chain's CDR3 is CASSLGQTSNQPQHF. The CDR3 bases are TGTGCCAGCAGTTTAGGACAGACTAGCAATCAGCCCCAGCATTTT.

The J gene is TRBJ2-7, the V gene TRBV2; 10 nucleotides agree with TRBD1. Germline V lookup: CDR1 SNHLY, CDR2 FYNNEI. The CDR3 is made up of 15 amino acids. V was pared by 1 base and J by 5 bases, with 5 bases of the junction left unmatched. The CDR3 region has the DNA TGTGCCAGCAGTGAAGAGGGGACAGGGGAAAACGAGCAGTACTTC. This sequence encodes CASSEEGTGENEQYF.

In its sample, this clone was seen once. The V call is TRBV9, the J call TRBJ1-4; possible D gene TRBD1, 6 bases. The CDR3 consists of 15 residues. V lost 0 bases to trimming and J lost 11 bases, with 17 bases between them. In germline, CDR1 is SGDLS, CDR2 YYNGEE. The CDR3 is CASSVGGGASPKLFF. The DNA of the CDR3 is TGTGCCAGCAGCGTAGGAGGGGGGGCTAGTCCCAAACTGTTTTTT.

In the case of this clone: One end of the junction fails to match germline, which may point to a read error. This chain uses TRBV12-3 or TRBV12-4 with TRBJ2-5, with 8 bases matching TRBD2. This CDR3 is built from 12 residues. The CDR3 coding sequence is TGCGTTTCCGGGGGGGTCCAAGAGACCCAGTACTTC. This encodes CVSGGVQETQYF.

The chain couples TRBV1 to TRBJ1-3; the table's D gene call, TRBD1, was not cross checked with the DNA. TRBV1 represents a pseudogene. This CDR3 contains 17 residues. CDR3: CTSSRQRDRVVGNTIYF. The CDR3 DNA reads TGCACCAGCAGCCGACAGCGGGACAGGGTTGTTGGAAACACCATATATTTT.

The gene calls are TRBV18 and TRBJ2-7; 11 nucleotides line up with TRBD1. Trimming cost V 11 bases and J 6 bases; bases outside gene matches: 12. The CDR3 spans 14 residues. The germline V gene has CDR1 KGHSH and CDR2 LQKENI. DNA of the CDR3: TGTGCCTCCAAACAGGACAGGGGGCTTCCCGAGCAGTACTTC. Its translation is CASKQDRGLPEQYF.

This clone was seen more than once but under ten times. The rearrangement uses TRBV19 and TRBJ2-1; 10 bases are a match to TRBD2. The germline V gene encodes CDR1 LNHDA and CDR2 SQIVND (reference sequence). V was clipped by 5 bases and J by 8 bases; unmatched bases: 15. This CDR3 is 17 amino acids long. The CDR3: CASSSSSSSGGAYEQFF. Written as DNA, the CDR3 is TGTGCCAGTAGTTCGTCGTCGTCAAGCGGGGGGGCATATGAGCAGTTCTTC.

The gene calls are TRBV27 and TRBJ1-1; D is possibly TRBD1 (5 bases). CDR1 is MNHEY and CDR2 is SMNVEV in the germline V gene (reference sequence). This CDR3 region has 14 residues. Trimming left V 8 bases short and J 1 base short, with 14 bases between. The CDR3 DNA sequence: TGTGCCAGCTCCTTGGGGAGGGGGAACACTGAAGCTTTCTTT. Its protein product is CASSLGRGNTEAFF.